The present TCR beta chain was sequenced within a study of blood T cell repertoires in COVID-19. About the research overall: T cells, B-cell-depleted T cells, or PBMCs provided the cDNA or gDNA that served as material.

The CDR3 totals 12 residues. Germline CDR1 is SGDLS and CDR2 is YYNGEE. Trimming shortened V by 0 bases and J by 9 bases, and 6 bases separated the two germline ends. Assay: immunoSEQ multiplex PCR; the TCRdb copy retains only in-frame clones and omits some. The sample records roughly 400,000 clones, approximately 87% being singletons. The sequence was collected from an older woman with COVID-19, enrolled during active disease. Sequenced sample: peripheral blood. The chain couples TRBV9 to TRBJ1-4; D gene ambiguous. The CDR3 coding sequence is TGTGCCAGCAGCGTAGGAGGGCAAAAACTGTTTTTT. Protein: CASSVGGQKLFF. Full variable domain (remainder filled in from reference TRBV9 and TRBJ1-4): DSGVTQTPKHLITATGQRVTLRCSPRSGDLSVYWYQQSLDQGLQFLIQYYNGEERAKGNILERFSAQQFPDLHSELNLSSLELGDSALYFCASSVGGQKLFFGSGTQLSVL.